This T cell receptor beta chain was recorded in a study of metastatic and nonmetastatic thyroid tumors. Study overall: The comparison covered peripheral blood and tumor or nodule tissue in malignant and benign thyroid patients.

Patients were all untreated before their thyroid surgery. TCRdb reanalyzed the PCR reads via MiXCR. The sample records some 25,000 clones, 13% being singletons. The CDR3 length is 13 residues. Germline trimming cut 5 bases from V and 3 bases from J; bases unmatched to any gene: 3. The germline V gene encodes CDR1 SQVTM and CDR2 ANQGSEA. This clone was counted many times. The gene calls are TRBV29-1 and TRBJ1-5; 8 bases fit TRBD1. The sequence was collected from a female donor with papillary thyroid cancer or a benign thyroid nodule (not recorded which). Some clones in this sample may be carry-over from other donors' samples. Sequencing was done on a sample of blood. The CDR3, as DNA: TGCAGCGTTAAGGACAGGGACAATCAGCCCCAGCATTTT. Its protein product is CSVKDRDNQPQHF.